This is a list of T cell receptor beta chains from one sample in a study of OX40 agonist ivuxolimab in advanced cancers. TCRdb's copy holds only in-frame clones and misses some; the assay was immunoSEQ multiplex PCR. Among just under 100,000 clones listed, around 94% were seen once. The sample consisted of CD4+ or CD8+ T cells sorted from blood, taken in a trial of the OX40 agonist ivuxolimab. These receptors all stem from an adult with an advanced solid tumor such as melanoma, head and neck, liver or kidney cancer. The CDR3 runs from the conserved cysteine through the conserved F or W. D genes are given only for firm matches. Clone size is stated in some rows and not others, as once, few, many or a class when expanded.

clone_size j_call d_call v_call cdr3_nt cdr3_aa
NA TRBJ2-3 NA TRBV5-1 TGCGCCAGCAGCTACTTCCCTGTCGTGGGGATAACCGGCACAGATACGCAGTATTTT CASSYFPVVGITGTDTQYF
NA TRBJ2-7 TRBD1 TRBV11-1 TGTGCCAGCAGTTTTAACAGGGGGCAGCAGGACTACGAGCAGTACTTC CASSFNRGQQDYEQYF
once TRBJ1-2 NA TRBV28 TGTGCCAGCAGTGCTATTACAGGGAAAGGATATGGCTACACCTTC CASSAITGKGYGYTF
NA TRBJ2-3 NA TRBV7-2 TGTGCCAGCAGCTTCCGGGGATTCACAGATACGCAGTATTTT CASSFRGFTDTQYF
NA TRBJ1-5 NA TRBV6-6 TGTGCCAGCAGTCGGTCAGGGTCACAGCCCCAGCATTTT CASSRSGSQPQHF
NA TRBJ1-4 NA TRBV15 TGTGCCACCAGCAGAGATGGGTTAACTAATGAAAAACTGTTTTTT CATSRDGLTNEKLFF
NA TRBJ2-5 NA TRBV2 TGTGCCAGCAGTGAAGGGGGGGAAAGGACCCAGTACTTC CASSEGGERTQYF
NA TRBJ2-1 TRBD2 TRBV7-3 TGTGCCAGCAGCTCTACCGGGACTAGCGGGAGTTATGAGCAGTTCTTC CASSSTGTSGSYEQFF
NA TRBJ1-1 NA TRBV10-2 TGCGCCAGCAGTGACGGGAGTTGGGGCACCACTGAAGCTTTCTTT CASSDGSWGTTEAFF
once TRBJ1-1 TRBD1 TRBV7-9 TGTGCCAGCAGCCTTGACAGGGGGAACACTGAAGCTTTCTTT CASSLDRGNTEAFF
NA TRBJ2-7 NA TRBV6-1 TGTGCCAGCAGGTTGACACCAGGGCTCTCCTACGAGCAGTACTTC CASRLTPGLSYEQYF
NA TRBJ2-4 NA TRBV27 TGTGCCAGCATGTGGACCGAGAAAAACATTCAGTACTTC CASMWTEKNIQYF
NA TRBJ2-5 NA TRBV7-2 TGTGCCAGCAGTCCGGACTCCCGGACGGCAAAATGGGAGACCCAGTACTTC CASSPDSRTAKWETQYF
once TRBJ2-7 NA TRBV29-1 TGCAGCGCCCGGGTCCCCCCGGCGGCCGAGCAGTACTTC CSARVPPAAEQYF
NA TRBJ1-6 NA TRBV28 TGTGCCAGCAGTTTCAGGACAAGCAATAATTCACCCCTCCACTTT CASSFRTSNNSPLHF
NA TRBJ2-2 TRBD2 TRBV7-2 TGTGCCAGCAGCTTCGGCGGGGGTGGGAACACCGGGGAGCTGTTTTTT CASSFGGGGNTGELFF
NA TRBJ1-1 TRBD1 TRBV11-2 TGTGCCAGCAGCCCCCCGGGACAGGGGAAAGCTTTCTTT CASSPPGQGKAFF
few TRBJ1-6 NA TRBV6-5 TGTGCCAGCAGTTACGGAGGGACAAATTCACCCCTCCACTTT CASSYGGTNSPLHF
NA TRBJ2-7 TRBD2 TRBV5-1 TGCGCCAGCAGCTTGAATACCGGGGAGGGCGAGCAGTACTTC CASSLNTGEGEQYF
NA TRBJ2-7 NA TRBV5-4 TGTGCCAGCAGCTTGGTAGGCGGGGGCCACTCCTACGAGCAGTACTTC CASSLVGGGHSYEQYF
NA TRBJ2-2 TRBD1 TRBV5-4 TGTGCCAGCAGCCCCAGGGGGCAAGGGACCGGGGAGCTGTTTTTT CASSPRGQGTGELFF
NA TRBJ2-3 TRBD2 TRBV5-4 TGTGCCAATAGCGGGGATCGCACAGATACGCAGTATTTT CANSGDRTDTQYF
NA TRBJ2-7 NA TRBV28 TGTGCCAGCAGTTTATCGTCGGTAGGGAGCGGCTACGAGCAGTACTTC CASSLSSVGSGYEQYF
once TRBJ1-2 TRBD1 TRBV7-9 TGTGCCAGCAGCTTATTCGGGACAGACTATGGCTACACCTTC CASSLFGTDYGYTF
NA TRBJ2-7 TRBD1 TRBV6-1 TGTGCCAGCACCTTCGGGACAGGGGACAACGAGCAGTACTTC CASTFGTGDNEQYF
NA TRBJ2-5 NA TRBV29-1 TGCAGCGTTGAAGATCGGGCGGGGGAGACCCAGTACTTC CSVEDRAGETQYF
once TRBJ2-5 NA TRBV20-1 TGCAGTGGACGACGGGAGACCCAGTACTTC CSGRRETQYF
NA TRBJ2-2 TRBD2 TRBV7-2 TGTGCCAGCAGCCCCCCGGGACTAGCGGGAGTGACCGGGGAGCTGTTTTTT CASSPPGLAGVTGELFF
NA TRBJ1-1 NA TRBV7-6 TGTGCCAGCAGCTTAGAGCAGGGTGTCACTGAAGCTTTCTTT CASSLEQGVTEAFF
NA TRBJ2-1 TRBD1 TRBV4-1 TGCGCCAGCAGCCCCCGACAGGGTAGAGATACTGAGCAGTTCTTC CASSPRQGRDTEQFF
NA TRBJ2-7 TRBD2 TRBV7-3 TGTGCCAGCAGCTTAGGGAGCGGGAGGAGATACGAGCAGTACTTC CASSLGSGRRYEQYF
NA TRBJ1-2 NA TRBV7-2 TGTGCCAGCAGCTTAGCTTCAGGGCCCAACTATGGCTACACCTTC CASSLASGPNYGYTF
NA TRBJ2-3 NA TRBV10-1 TGCGCCAGCAGCTGGGACCGATCAGGCACAGATACGCAGTATTTT CASSWDRSGTDTQYF
NA TRBJ1-3 NA TRBV4-1 TGCGCCAGCAGCCTATCGGGAAACACCATATATTTT CASSLSGNTIYF
NA TRBJ2-7 NA TRBV5-6 TGTGCCAGCAGCTTGGAAGTGACCGAGTACGAGCAGTACTTC CASSLEVTEYEQYF
NA TRBJ2-3 TRBD1 TRBV5-4 TGTGCCAGCAGCTTGGTTAGGGGGCCGACAGATACGCAGTATTTT CASSLVRGPTDTQYF
NA TRBJ2-1 TRBD2 TRBV9 TGTGCCAGCAGCGTAGCCCTTTCGGGTAGCGGGGTCCCCTACAATGAGCAGTTCTTC CASSVALSGSGVPYNEQFF
NA TRBJ2-5 NA TRBV7-2 TGTGCCAGCAGCAATCTAGCGAGAGAGACCCAGTACTTC CASSNLARETQYF
once TRBJ2-1 TRBD2 TRBV4-3 TGCGCCAGCAGCCAAGAAGGCCCGAGCGTGGCTAGCGGGAGTCATGAGCAGTTCTTC CASSQEGPSVASGSHEQFF
NA TRBJ2-7 TRBD2 TRBV7-3 TGTGCCAGCAGCCCTAGCGGAAACTCCTACGAGCAGTACTTC CASSPSGNSYEQYF
NA TRBJ2-7 TRBD2 TRBV6-5 TGTGCCAGCAGTTCCCGGACTAGCGGGGGGGCCGTGCAGTACTTC CASSSRTSGGAVQYF
NA TRBJ2-3 NA TRBV30 TGTGCCTGGAGTGTGTCAGATACGCAGTATTTT CAWSVSDTQYF
NA TRBJ1-3 NA TRBV10-3 TGTGCCATCAGTGACGGGAGCTCTGGAAACACCATATATTTT CAISDGSSGNTIYF
NA TRBJ2-7 NA TRBV7-6 TGTGCCAGCAGCTTAGTAGGGGCAGGGGCGAATTTTTACGAGCAGTACTTC CASSLVGAGANFYEQYF
NA TRBJ2-1 TRBD2 TRBV28 TGTGCCAGCAGTCCCACTAGCGGGAGTTTAGGTGAGCAGTTCTTC CASSPTSGSLGEQFF
NA TRBJ1-1 NA TRBV7-2 TGTGCCAGCAGCTTAGAGGCCGGGAGGAACACTGAAGCTTTCTTT CASSLEAGRNTEAFF
NA TRBJ2-7 TRBD1 TRBV23-1 TGCGCCAGCAGTCAGGGGACAGGGGAGGGCGAGCAGTACTTC CASSQGTGEGEQYF
NA TRBJ2-5 NA TRBV7-2 TGTGCCAGCAGCCATGGACAGACCGAAGAGACCCAGTACTTC CASSHGQTEETQYF
once TRBJ1-1 NA TRBV7-9 TGTGCCAGCAGCTTAGTCGGGGGAGTTACTGAAGCTTTCTTT CASSLVGGVTEAFF
NA TRBJ2-1 NA TRBV18 TGTGCCAGCTCTCAGTCCTTGGTGGGGGGCGGCAATGAGCAGTTCTTC CASSQSLVGGGNEQFF
NA TRBJ1-1 NA TRBV9 TGTGCCAGCAGCTCGGGAAGGGCGAACACTGAAGCTTTCTTT CASSSGRANTEAFF
NA TRBJ1-2 TRBD1 TRBV28 TGTGCCAGCAGTCCCCGGGCAGGGGGGGCCTCTGGCTACACCTTC CASSPRAGGASGYTF
NA TRBJ1-5 NA TRBV28 TGTGCCAGCAGTCCCCTCACCCCCAGGGATCAGCCCCAGCATTTT CASSPLTPRDQPQHF
NA TRBJ2-7 NA TRBV5-1 TGCGCCAGCAGCTTGGTCAGGAACGAGCAGTACTTC CASSLVRNEQYF
NA TRBJ1-4 TRBD1 TRBV5-1 TGCGCCAGCAGCTTGGGTTCAGGGGGTGAAAAACTGTTTTTT CASSLGSGGEKLFF
NA TRBJ2-3 TRBD2 TRBV27 TGTGCCAGTAGTTTTCGCCGACTAGCGGGACGCCTGAGGGGTACGCAGTATTTT CASSFRRLAGRLRGTQYF
NA TRBJ1-2 NA TRBV4-3 TGCGCCAGCAGCCAGGCTCAGGGCCATGGCTACACCTTC CASSQAQGHGYTF